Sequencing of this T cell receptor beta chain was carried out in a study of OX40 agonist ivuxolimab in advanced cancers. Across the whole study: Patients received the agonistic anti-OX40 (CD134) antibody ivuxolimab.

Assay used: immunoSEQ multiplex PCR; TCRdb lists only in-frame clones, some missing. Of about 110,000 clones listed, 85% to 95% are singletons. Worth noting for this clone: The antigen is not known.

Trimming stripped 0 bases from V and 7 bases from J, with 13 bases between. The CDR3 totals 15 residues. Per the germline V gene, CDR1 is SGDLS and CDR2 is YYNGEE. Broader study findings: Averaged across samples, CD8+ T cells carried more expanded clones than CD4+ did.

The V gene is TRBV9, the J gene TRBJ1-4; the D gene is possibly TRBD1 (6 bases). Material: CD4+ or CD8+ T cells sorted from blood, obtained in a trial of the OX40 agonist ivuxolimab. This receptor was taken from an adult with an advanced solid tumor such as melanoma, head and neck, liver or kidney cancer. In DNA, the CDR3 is TGTGCCAGCAGCGTAGGGTTGGGGGCGAGTGAAAAACTGTTTTTT. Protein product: CASSVGLGASEKLFF.